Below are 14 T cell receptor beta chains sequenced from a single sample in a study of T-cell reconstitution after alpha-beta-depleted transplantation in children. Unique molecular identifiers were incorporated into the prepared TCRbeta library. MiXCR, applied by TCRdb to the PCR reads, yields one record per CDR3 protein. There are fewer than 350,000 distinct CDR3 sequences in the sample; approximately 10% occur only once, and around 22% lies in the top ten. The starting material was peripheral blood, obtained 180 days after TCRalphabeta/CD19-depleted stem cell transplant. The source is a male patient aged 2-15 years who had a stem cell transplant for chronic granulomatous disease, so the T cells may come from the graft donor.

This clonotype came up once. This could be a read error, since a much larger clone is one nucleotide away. The CDR3 reads CATSRGTGTLAQHF. In DNA form, the CDR3 reads TGTGCCACCAGCAGAGGGACAGGGACGTTGGCCCAGCATTTT. This chain joins TRBV15 and TRBJ1-5; TRBD1 matches 8 bases. V shed 1 base and J 11 bases; nucleotides not matched to a gene: 7. The V gene's germline CDR1 is LNHNV and CDR2 YYDKDF (reference sequence). The CDR3 sequence is 14 residues long.

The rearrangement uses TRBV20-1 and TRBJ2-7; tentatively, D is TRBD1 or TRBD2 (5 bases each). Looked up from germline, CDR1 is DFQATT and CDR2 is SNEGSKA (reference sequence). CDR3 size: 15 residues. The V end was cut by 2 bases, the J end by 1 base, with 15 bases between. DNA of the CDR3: TGCAGTGCTAGAACCCCCGGGACGCCATCCTACGAGCAGTACTTC. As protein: CSARTPGTPSYEQYF.

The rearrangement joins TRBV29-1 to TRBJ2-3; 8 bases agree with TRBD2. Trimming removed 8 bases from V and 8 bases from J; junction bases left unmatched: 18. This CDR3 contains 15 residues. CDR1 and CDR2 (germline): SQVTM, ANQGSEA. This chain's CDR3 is CSFMRGEGPQGTQYF. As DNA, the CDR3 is TGCAGCTTCATGCGGGGGGAGGGGCCACAGGGTACGCAGTATTTT.

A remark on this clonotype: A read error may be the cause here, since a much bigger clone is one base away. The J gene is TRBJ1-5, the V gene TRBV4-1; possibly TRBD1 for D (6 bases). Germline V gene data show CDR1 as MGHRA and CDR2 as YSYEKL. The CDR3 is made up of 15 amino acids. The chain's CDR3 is CTSSQDPAGDQPQHF. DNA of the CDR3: TGCACCAGCAGCCAAGATCCCGCAGGGGATCAGCCCCAGCATTTT.

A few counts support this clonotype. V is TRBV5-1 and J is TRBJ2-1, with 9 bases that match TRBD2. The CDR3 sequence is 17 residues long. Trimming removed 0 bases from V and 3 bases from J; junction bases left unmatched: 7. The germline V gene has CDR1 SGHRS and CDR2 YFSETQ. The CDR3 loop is CASSLVPAGGRYNEQFF. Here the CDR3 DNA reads TGCGCCAGCAGCTTGGTTCCAGCGGGGGGCCGCTACAATGAGCAGTTCTTC.

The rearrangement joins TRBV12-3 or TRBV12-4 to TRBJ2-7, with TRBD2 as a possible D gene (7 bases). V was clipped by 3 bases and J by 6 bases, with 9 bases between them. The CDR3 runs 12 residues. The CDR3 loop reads CASSFGGAEQYF. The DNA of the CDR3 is TGTGCCAGCAGTTTTGGGGGGGCCGAGCAGTACTTC.

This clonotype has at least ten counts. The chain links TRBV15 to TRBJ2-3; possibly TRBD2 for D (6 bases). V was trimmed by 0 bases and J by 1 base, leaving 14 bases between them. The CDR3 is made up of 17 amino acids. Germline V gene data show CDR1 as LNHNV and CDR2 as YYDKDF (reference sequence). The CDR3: CATSRDGGRDRTDTQYF. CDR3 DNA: TGTGCCACCAGCAGAGATGGAGGGCGGGACCGCACAGATACGCAGTATTTT.

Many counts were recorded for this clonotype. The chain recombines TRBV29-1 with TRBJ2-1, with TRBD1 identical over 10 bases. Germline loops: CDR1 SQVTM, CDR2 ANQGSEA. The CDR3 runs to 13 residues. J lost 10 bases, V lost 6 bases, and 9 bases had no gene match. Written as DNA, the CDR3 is TGCAGCGTGGGGGGACAGGGGCTAAGCGAGCAGTTCTTC. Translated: CSVGGQGLSEQFF.

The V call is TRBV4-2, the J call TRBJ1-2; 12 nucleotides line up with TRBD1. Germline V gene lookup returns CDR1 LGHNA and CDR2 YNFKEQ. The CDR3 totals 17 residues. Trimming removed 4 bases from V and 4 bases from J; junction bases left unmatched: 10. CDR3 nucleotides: TGTGCCAGCAGCCCCGACCGGGACAGGGGGCCGAGCTATGGCTACACCTTC. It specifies CASSPDRDRGPSYGYTF.

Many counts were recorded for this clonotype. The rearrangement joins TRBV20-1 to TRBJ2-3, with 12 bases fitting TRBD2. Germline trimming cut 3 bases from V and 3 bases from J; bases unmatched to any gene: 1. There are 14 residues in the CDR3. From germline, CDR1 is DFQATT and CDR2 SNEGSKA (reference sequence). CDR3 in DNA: TGCAGTGCTAGTGGGACTAGCGGGACAGATACGCAGTATTTT. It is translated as CSASGTSGTDTQYF.

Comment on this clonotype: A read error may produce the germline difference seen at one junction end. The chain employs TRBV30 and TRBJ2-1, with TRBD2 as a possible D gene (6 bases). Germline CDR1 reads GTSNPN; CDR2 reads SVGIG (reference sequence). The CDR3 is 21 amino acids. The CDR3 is CAWSSYERASAKIGSYYEQFF. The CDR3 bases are TGTGCCTGGAGTTCATATGAACGGGCTAGCGCGAAAATCGGGTCCTACTATGAGCAGTTCTTC.

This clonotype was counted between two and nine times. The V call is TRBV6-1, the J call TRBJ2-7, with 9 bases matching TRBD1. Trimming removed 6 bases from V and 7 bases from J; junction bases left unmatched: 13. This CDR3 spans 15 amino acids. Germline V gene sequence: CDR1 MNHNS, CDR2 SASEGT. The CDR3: CASRQSQGARWEQYF. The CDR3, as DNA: TGTGCCAGCAGACAGTCACAGGGGGCAAGGTGGGAGCAGTACTTC.

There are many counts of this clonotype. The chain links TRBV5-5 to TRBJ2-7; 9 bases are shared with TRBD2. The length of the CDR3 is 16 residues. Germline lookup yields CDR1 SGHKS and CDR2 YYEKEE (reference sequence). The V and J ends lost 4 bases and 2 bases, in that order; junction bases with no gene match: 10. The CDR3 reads CASSPGAGGQPYEQYF. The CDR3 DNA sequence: TGTGCCAGCAGCCCCGGAGCGGGAGGCCAACCCTACGAGCAGTACTTC.

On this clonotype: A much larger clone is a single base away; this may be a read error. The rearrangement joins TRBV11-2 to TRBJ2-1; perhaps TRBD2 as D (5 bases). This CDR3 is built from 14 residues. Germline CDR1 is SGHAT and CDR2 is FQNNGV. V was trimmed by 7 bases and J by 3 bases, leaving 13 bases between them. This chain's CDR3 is CASISNRDYNEQFF. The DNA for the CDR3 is TGTGCCAGCATCTCGAACCGGGACTACAATGAGCAGTTCTTC.